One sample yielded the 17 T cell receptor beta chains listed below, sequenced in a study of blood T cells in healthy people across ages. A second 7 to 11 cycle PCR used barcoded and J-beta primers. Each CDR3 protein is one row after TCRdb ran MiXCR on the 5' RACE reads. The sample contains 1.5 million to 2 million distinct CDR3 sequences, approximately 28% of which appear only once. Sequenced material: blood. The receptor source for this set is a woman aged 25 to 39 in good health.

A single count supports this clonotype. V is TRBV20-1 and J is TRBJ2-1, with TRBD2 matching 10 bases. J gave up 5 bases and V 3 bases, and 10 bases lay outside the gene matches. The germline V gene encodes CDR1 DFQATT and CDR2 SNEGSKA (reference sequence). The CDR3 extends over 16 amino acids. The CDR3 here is CSASQAGGLTNNEQFF. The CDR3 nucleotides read TGCAGTGCTAGTCAAGCGGGGGGGCTAACCAACAATGAGCAGTTCTTC.

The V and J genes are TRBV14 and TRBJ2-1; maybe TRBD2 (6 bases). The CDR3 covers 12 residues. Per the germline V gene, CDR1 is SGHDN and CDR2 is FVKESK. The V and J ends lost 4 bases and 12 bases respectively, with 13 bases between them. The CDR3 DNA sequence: TGTGCCAGCAGCCCCCCACTAGCCTCGCAGTTCTTC. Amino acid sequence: CASSPPLASQFF.

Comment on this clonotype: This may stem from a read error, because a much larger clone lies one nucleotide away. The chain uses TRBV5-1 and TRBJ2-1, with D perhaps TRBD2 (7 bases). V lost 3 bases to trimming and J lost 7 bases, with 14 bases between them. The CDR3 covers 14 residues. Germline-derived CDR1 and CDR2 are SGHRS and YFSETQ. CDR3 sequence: CASSWEGVSNEQFF. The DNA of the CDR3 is TGCGCCAGCAGCTGGGAGGGGGTCTCGAATGAGCAGTTCTTC.

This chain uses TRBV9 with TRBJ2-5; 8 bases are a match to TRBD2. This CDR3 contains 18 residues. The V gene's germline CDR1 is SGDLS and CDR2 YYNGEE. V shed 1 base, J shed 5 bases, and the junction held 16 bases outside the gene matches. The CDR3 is CASSVSNGREGWSETQYF. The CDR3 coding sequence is TGTGCCAGCAGCGTATCTAACGGGAGGGAGGGGTGGAGTGAGACCCAGTACTTC.

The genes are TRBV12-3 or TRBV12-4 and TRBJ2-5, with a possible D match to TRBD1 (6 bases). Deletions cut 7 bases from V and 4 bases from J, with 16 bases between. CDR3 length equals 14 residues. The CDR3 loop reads CASTSPSGVETQYF. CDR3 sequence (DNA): TGTGCCAGCACCTCCCCCTCAGGGGTAGAGACCCAGTACTTC.

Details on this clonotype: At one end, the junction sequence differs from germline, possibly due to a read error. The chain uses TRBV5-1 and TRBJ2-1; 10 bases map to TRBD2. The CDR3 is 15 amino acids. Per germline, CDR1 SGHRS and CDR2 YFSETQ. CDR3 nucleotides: TGCGCCAGCAGCTTTAGCGGGGGGACGTACAGTGAGCAGTTCTTC. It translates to CASSFSGGTYSEQFF. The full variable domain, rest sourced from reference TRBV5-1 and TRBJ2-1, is KAGVTQTPRYLIKTRGQQVTLSCSPISGHRSVSWYQQTPGQGLQFLFEYFSETQRNKGNFPGRFSGRQFSNSRSEMNVSTLELGDSALYLCASSFSGGTYSEQFFGPGTRLTVL.

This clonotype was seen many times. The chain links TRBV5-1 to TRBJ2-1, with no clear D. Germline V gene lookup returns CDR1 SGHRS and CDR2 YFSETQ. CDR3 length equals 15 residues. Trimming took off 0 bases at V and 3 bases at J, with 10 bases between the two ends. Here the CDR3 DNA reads TGCGCCAGCAGCTTGGCGGATAGACTCTACAATGAGCAGTTCTTC. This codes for CASSLADRLYNEQFF.

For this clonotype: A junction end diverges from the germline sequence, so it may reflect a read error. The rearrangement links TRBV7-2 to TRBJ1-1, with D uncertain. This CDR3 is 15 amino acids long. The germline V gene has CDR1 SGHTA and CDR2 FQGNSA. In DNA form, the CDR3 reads TGTGCCAGCAGCTCCCAGAAGACATCGAACACTGGAGCTTTCTTT. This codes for CASSSQKTSNTGAFF.

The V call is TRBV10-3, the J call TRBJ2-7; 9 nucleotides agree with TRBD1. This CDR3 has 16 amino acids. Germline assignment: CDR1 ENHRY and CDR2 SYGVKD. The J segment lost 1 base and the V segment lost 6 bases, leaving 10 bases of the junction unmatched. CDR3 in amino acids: CAISDLGGTGSYEQYF. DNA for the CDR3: TGTGCCATCAGCGACTTGGGTGGGACAGGGTCCTACGAGCAGTACTTC.

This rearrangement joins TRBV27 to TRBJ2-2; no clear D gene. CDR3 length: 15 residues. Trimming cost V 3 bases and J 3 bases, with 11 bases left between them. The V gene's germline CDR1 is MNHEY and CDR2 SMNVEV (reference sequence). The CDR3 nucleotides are TGTGCCAGCAGTTTCCTATCGGCCGACACCGGGGAGCTGTTTTTT. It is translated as CASSFLSADTGELFF.

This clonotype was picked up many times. DNA of the CDR3: TGTGCCAGCCGAAGGGGGGCAGGCTACGTCTCGGATCAAGAGACCCAGTACTTC. Translating it yields CASRRGAGYVSDQETQYF. The chain is built from TRBV7-9 and TRBJ2-5; D possibly uses TRBD1 or TRBD2 (6 bases each). CDR1 is SEHNR, CDR2 FQNEAQ, per germline (reference sequence). The CDR3 extends over 18 amino acids. The germline V and J ends were trimmed by 8 bases and 2 bases, with 27 bases remaining between them.

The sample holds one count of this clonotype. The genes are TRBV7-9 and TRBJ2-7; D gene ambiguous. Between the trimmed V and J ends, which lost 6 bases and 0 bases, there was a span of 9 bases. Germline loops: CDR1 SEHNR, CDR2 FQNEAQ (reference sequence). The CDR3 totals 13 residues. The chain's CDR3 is CASRDRHSYEQYF. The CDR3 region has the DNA TGTGCCAGCAGGGACCGCCACTCCTACGAGCAGTACTTC.

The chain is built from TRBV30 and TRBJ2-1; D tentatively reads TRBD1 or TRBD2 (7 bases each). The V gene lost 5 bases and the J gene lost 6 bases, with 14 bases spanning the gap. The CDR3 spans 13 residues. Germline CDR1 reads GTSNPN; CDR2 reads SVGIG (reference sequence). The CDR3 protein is CAWQGGPGNEQFF. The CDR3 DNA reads TGTGCCTGGCAGGGGGGGCCAGGCAATGAGCAGTTCTTC.

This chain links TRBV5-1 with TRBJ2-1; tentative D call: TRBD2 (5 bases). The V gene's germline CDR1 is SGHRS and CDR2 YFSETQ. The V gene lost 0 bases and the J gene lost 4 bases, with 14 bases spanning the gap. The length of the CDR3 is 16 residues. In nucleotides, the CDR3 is TGCGCCAGCAGCTTGGGCAACGGGAATTTTTACAATGAGCAGTTCTTC. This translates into CASSLGNGNFYNEQFF. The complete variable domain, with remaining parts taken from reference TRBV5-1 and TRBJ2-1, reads KAGVTQTPRYLIKTRGQQVTLSCSPISGHRSVSWYQQTPGQGLQFLFEYFSETQRNKGNFPGRFSGRQFSNSRSEMNVSTLELGDSALYLCASSLGNGNFYNEQFFGPGTRLTVL.

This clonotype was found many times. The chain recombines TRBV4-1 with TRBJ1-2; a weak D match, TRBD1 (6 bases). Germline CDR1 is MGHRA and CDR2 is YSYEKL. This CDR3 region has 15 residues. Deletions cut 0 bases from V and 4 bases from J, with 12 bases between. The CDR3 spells CASSQDRGRGYGYTF. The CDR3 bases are TGCGCCAGCAGCCAAGATCGAGGCAGGGGCTATGGCTACACCTTC.

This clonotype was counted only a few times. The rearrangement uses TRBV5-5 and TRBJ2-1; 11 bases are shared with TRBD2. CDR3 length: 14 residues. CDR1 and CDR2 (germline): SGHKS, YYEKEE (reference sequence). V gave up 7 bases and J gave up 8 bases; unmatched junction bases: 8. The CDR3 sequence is CASPTSGVLDEQFF. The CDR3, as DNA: TGTGCCAGCCCGACTAGCGGGGTTCTTGATGAGCAGTTCTTC.

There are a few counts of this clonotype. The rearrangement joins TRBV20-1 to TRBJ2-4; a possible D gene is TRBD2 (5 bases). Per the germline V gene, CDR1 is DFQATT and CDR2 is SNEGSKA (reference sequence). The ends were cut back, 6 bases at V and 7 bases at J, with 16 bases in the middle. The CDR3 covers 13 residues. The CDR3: CSAGSPGGNIQYF. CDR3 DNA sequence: TGCAGTGCCGGAAGCCCCGGAGGTAACATTCAGTACTTC.